One and the same sample provided the 15 T cell receptor beta chains below, sequenced in a study of human T cells and chemical hapten exposure. Time point meaning: healthy volunteer bleed at 6 weeks. Extraction of total RNA was performed on unfractionated whole blood. Using its own MiXCR run on the RACE reads, TCRdb lists one record per CDR3 protein. The sample lists about 34,000 distinct CDR3 sequences, 4.5% to 5.5% occurring once. Sequencing was done on a sample of whole blood. The source of these receptors is a human donor in good health. Some clones in this sample may be carry-over from other donors' samples.

This clonotype was observed at least ten times. The chain joins TRBV20-1 to TRBJ2-7; 9 bases fit TRBD1. The CDR3 is 13 residues long. Per germline, CDR1 DFQATT and CDR2 SNEGSKA (reference sequence). V lost 7 bases to trimming and J lost 12 bases; unmatched junction nucleotides: 16. The CDR3 loop is CSGSSGTGTKSYF. DNA for the CDR3: TGCAGTGGTAGCTCCGGGACAGGGACAAAATCGTACTTC.

This clonotype was picked up many times. V and J are TRBV12-3 or TRBV12-4 and TRBJ2-3; TRBD2 matches 11 bases. V lost 5 bases to trimming and J lost 2 bases; unmatched junction nucleotides: 6. The CDR3 runs 16 residues. The DNA of the CDR3 is TGTGCCAGCAGTCAAATAGCGGGGGGGCTCACAGATACGCAGTATTTT. Residues: CASSQIAGGLTDTQYF.

Ten or more counts support this clonotype. The chain couples TRBV4-3 to TRBJ1-2; weak D call: TRBD1 (5 bases). Deletions cut 1 base from V and 11 bases from J, with 17 bases between. Per the germline V gene, CDR1 is LGHNA and CDR2 is YSLEER. This CDR3 comprises 14 residues. CDR3 DNA sequence: TGCGCCAGCAGCCAAGCCGGGACGGTCTTTACATACACCTTC. Protein: CASSQAGTVFTYTF.

V gene TRBV6-2 or TRBV6-3 combines with J gene TRBJ2-7; perhaps TRBD1 as D (6 bases). Between the trimmed V and J ends, which lost 4 bases and 2 bases, there was a span of 9 bases. The germline CDR1 and CDR2 sequences are MNHEY and SVGEGT. This CDR3 contains 13 residues. The CDR3 loop reads CASSWTDPYEQYF. Here the CDR3 DNA reads TGTGCCAGCAGTTGGACAGACCCCTACGAGCAGTACTTC.

At least ten counts were recorded for this clonotype. The chain carries TRBV30 and TRBJ2-5; 8 bases fit TRBD1. Germline CDR1 and CDR2: GTSNPN and SVGIG (reference sequence). With V trimmed by 5 bases and J by 4 bases, 6 bases remained unmatched. There are 13 residues in the CDR3. CDR3 residues: CAWGQGVGETQYF. In DNA form, the CDR3 reads TGTGCCTGGGGACAGGGAGTAGGAGAGACCCAGTACTTC.

This clonotype was observed many times. This chain connects TRBV5-1 to TRBJ1-1, with a tentative D call TRBD1 (6 bases). CDR3 length: 13 amino acids. Per the germline V gene, CDR1 is SGHRS and CDR2 is YFSETQ. V was shortened by 5 bases and J by 11 bases, with 19 bases between the two germline ends. CDR3 sequence (DNA): TGCGCCAGCAGTTTAAACAGGGTAGAGGGGGCTTTCTTT. Translated: CASSLNRVEGAFF.

Many counts were recorded for this clonotype. The chain links TRBV18 to TRBJ1-5; D possibly corresponds to TRBD1 (6 bases). The germline gives CDR1 KGHSH, CDR2 LQKENI. The V and J ends lost 5 bases and 6 bases respectively, with 17 bases between them. This CDR3 region has 15 residues. CDR3 region: CASSISGGGGQPQHF. The CDR3 DNA sequence: TGTGCCAGCTCAATCTCTGGGGGGGGCGGTCAGCCCCAGCATTTT.

This clonotype has at least ten counts. This chain links TRBV28 with TRBJ2-2; 7 nucleotides line up with TRBD1. The CDR3 extends over 14 amino acids. Germline CDR1 MDHEN, CDR2 SYDVKM. V shed 4 bases, J shed 9 bases, and the junction held 8 bases outside the gene matches. The CDR3 DNA follows: TGTGCCAGCAGTTCAGGGACAGACTTTAGGGAGCTGTTTTTT. It translates to CASSSGTDFRELFF.

In its sample, this clonotype was seen a few times. The chain is built from TRBV5-1 and TRBJ1-1; unclear D gene. CDR3 length: 15 amino acids. Trimming pared 3 bases from V and 0 bases from J, leaving 12 bases between. Germline CDR1 reads SGHRS; CDR2 reads YFSETQ. The CDR3 here is CASSSDPSLNTEAFF. The CDR3 nucleotides read TGCGCCAGCAGCTCTGACCCATCTTTGAACACTGAAGCTTTCTTT.

This clonotype was detected many times. V and J are TRBV5-1 and TRBJ1-1, with 8 bases aligning to TRBD1. Trimming cost V 4 bases and J 5 bases; bases outside gene matches: 7. Germline CDR1 and CDR2: SGHRS and YFSETQ. CDR3 length equals 14 residues. DNA of the CDR3: TGCGCCAGCAGCGCCAGACAGGGGAGGACTGAAGCTTTCTTT. It codes for CASSARQGRTEAFF.

This clonotype was seen at least ten times. The J gene is TRBJ2-4, the V gene TRBV7-2; 12 bases fit TRBD2. There are 17 residues in the CDR3. V was pared by 4 bases and J by 1 base, with 5 bases of the junction left unmatched. Germline assignment: CDR1 SGHTA and CDR2 FQGNSA. The CDR3 DNA reads TGTGCCAGCAGCTCGCATACTAGCGGGGGGGCCAAAAACATTCAGTACTTC. It yields the protein CASSSHTSGGAKNIQYF.

This clonotype was seen many times. The chain is built from TRBV6-2 or TRBV6-3 and TRBJ1-6, with 7 bases aligning to TRBD1. This CDR3 is 15 amino acids long. Germline CDR1 reads MNHEY; CDR2 reads SVGEGT. Unmatched junction bases numbered 10, after V lost 6 bases and J lost 8 bases. CDR3 nucleotide sequence: TGTGCCAGCAGCTCGTCCGGGACAGAAGATTCACCCCTCCACTTT. Its protein product is CASSSSGTEDSPLHF.

This clonotype has a count of ten or more. The gene calls are TRBV6-5 and TRBJ2-1, with 11 nucleotides matching TRBD2. Looked up from germline, CDR1 is MNHEY and CDR2 is SVGAGI. This CDR3 is 16 amino acids long. Losses at the gene ends were 6 bases for V and 5 bases for J; bases not matched to a gene: 9. The CDR3 coding sequence is TGTGCCAGCAGCCCACCGGGACTAGCGGAGAACAATGAGCAGTTCTTC. Its translation: CASSPPGLAENNEQFF.

This clonotype came up many times. V gene TRBV18 combines with J gene TRBJ1-1; perhaps TRBD1 as D (5 bases). The germline V gene encodes CDR1 KGHSH and CDR2 LQKENI. V lost 2 bases and J 1 base, leaving 23 bases between the germline ends. This CDR3 comprises 19 residues. The CDR3 DNA follows: TGTGCCAGCTCACCATTAGGATTTCGGGGCCCTCGGACGAACACTGAAGCTTTCTTT. Translated: CASSPLGFRGPRTNTEAFF.

This chain joins TRBV15 and TRBJ2-1, with no clear D. V was clipped by 4 bases and J by 5 bases, with 15 bases between them. The length of the CDR3 is 15 residues. Germline V gives CDR1 LNHNV, CDR2 YYDKDF (reference sequence). The chain's CDR3 is CATSILSDQHNEQFF. The CDR3 DNA sequence: TGTGCCACCAGCATCTTAAGCGATCAGCACAATGAGCAGTTCTTC.